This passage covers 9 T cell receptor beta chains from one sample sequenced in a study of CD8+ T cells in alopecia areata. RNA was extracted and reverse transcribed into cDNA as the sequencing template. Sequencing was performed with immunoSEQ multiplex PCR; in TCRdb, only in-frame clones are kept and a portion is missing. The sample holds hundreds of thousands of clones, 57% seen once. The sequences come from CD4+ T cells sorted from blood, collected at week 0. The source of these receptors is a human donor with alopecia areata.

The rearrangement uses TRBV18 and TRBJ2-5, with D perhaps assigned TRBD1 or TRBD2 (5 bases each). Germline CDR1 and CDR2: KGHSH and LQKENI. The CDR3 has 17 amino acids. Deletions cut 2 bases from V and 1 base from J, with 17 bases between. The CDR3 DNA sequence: TGTGCCAGCTCACCAGGGGGTAGGTGGCCCCTCCAAGAGACCCAGTACTTC. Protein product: CASSPGGRWPLQETQYF.

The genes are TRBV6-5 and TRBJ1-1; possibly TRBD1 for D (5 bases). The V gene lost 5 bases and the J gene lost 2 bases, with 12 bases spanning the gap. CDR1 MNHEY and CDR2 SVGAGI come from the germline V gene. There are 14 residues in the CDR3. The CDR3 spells CASSGQGINTEAFF. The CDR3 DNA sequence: TGTGCCAGCAGTGGCCAGGGTATCAACACTGAAGCTTTCTTT.

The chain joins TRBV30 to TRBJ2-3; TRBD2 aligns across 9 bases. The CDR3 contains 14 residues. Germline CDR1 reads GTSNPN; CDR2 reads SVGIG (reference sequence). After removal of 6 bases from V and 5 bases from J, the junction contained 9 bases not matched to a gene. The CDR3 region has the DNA TGTGCCTGTTCGGGGCATAGCGGGGGAGATACGCAGTATTTT. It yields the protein CACSGHSGGDTQYF.

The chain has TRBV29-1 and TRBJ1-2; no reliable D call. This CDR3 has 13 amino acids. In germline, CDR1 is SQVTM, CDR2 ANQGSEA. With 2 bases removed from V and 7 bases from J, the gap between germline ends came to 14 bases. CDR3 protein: CSVERVQEAGYTF. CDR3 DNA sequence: TGCAGCGTTGAAAGAGTCCAGGAGGCTGGCTACACCTTC. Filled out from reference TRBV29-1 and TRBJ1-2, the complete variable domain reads SAVISQKPSRDICQRGTSLTIQCQVDSQVTMMFWYRQQPGQSLTLIATANQGSEATYESGFVIDKFPISRPNLTFSTLTVSNMSPEDSSIYLCSVERVQEAGYTFGSGTRLTVV.

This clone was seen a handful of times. The CDR3 reads CATGLNEQFF. The DNA of the CDR3 is TGTGCCACGGGGCTCAATGAGCAGTTCTTC. This rearrangement joins TRBV30 to TRBJ2-1, with D possibly being TRBD1 or TRBD2 (5 bases each). Germline V gene lookup returns CDR1 GTSNPN and CDR2 SVGIG (reference sequence). The CDR3 runs 10 residues. The ends were cut back, 8 bases at V and 6 bases at J, with 8 bases in the middle.

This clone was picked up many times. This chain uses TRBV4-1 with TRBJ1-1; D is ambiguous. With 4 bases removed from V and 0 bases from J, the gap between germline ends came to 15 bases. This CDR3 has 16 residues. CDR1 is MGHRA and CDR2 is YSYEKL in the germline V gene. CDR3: CASSRGGLVMNTEAFF. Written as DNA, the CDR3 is TGCGCCAGCAGCCGAGGAGGATTGGTAATGAACACTGAAGCTTTCTTT.

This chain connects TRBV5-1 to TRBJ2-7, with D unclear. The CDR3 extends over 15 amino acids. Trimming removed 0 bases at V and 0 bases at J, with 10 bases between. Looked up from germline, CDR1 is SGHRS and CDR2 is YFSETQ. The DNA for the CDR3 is TGCGCCAGCAGCTTGGCGGGCGTGGGCTCCTACGAGCAGTACTTC. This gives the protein CASSLAGVGSYEQYF.

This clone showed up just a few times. This chain's CDR3 is CASSLVPIGTSGVDTDTQYF. DNA for the CDR3: TGCGCCAGCAGCTTGGTCCCAATCGGGACTAGCGGAGTAGACACAGATACGCAGTATTTT. The chain carries TRBV5-1 and TRBJ2-3; 11 bases fit TRBD2. The CDR3 is 20 amino acids. V was clipped by 0 bases and J by 2 bases; unmatched bases: 14. Germline V gene data show CDR1 as SGHRS and CDR2 as YFSETQ.

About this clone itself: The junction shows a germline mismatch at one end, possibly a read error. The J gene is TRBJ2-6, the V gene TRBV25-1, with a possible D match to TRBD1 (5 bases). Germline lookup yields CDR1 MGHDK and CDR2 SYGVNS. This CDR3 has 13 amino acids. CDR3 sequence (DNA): TGTGCCAGCGGCCTCTCTGGGGCCAGCGTCCTGACTTTC. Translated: CASGLSGASVLTF.